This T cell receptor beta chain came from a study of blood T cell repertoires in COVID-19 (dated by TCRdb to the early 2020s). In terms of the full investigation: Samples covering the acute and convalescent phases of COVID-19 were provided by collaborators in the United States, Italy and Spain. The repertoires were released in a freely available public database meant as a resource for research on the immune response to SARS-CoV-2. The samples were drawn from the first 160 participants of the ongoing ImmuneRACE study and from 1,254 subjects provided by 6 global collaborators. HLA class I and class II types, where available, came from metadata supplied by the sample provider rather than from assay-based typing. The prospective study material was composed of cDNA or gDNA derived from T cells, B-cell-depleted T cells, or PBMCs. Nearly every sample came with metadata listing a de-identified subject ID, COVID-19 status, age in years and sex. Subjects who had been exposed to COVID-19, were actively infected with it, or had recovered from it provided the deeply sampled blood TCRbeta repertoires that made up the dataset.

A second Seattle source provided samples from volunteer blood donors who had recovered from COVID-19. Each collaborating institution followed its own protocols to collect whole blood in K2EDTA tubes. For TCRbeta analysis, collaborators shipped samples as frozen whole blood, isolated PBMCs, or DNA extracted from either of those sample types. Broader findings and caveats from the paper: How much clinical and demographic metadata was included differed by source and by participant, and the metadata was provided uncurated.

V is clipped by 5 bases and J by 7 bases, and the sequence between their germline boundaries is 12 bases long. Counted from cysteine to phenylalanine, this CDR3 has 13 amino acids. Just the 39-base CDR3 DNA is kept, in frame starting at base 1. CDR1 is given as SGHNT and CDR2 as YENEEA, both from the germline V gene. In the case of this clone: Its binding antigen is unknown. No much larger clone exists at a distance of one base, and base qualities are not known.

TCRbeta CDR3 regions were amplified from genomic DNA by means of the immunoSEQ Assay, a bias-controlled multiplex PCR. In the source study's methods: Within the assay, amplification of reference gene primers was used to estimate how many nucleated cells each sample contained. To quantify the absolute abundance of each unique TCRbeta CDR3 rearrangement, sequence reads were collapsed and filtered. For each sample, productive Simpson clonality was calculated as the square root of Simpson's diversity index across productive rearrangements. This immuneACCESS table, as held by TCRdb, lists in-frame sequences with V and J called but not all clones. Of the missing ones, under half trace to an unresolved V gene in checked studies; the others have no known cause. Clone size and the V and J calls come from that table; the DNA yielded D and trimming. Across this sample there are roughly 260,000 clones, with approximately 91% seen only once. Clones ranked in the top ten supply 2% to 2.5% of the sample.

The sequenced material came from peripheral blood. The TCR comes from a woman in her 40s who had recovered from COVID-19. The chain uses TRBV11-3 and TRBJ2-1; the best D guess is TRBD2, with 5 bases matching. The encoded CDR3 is CASSPPPGNEQFF. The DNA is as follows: TGTGCCAGCAGCCCCCCCCCGGGGAATGAGCAGTTCTTC.